Listed below are T cell receptor beta chains from one sample, sequenced in a study of shared clonotypes between healthy human individuals. The assay was immunoSEQ multiplex PCR, and TCRdb's table has in-frame clones only and misses some. The sample contains about 2.4 million clones, over 85% of which appear only once. Sequencing input: naive CD4+ T cells from PBMCs. The receptor set was obtained from a young man in good health. Some clones in this sample may be carry-over from other donors' samples. CDR3s include the opening cysteine and the closing phenylalanine or tryptophan. Fields, in order: V gene, clone size, J gene, D gene, CDR3 protein, CDR3 DNA. The D gene is left open where the match is weak. Not every row has a clone size; where given, it reads once, few, many or a size class.

v_call: TRBV7-3
clone_size: NA
j_call: TRBJ2-2
d_call: NA
cdr3_aa: CASSVADTGELFF
cdr3_nt: TGTGCCAGCAGCGTAGCTGACACCGGGGAGCTGTTTTTT

v_call: TRBV28
clone_size: once
j_call: TRBJ2-1
d_call: NA
cdr3_aa: CASSFWGRGATEQFF
cdr3_nt: TGTGCCAGCAGTTTCTGGGGGCGCGGAGCTACTGAGCAGTTCTTC

v_call: TRBV5-1
clone_size: NA
j_call: TRBJ2-2
d_call: NA
cdr3_aa: CASSPRARQNTGELFF
cdr3_nt: TGCGCCAGCAGCCCACGGGCTAGGCAAAACACCGGGGAGCTGTTTTTT

v_call: TRBV18
clone_size: NA
j_call: TRBJ2-7
d_call: NA
cdr3_aa: CASSRRQNIYEQYF
cdr3_nt: TGTGCCAGCTCCCGCCGACAGAACATATACGAGCAGTACTTC

v_call: TRBV27
clone_size: once
j_call: TRBJ1-5
d_call: NA
cdr3_aa: CASSSISFSNQPQHF
cdr3_nt: TGTGCCAGCAGTTCTATAAGTTTTAGCAATCAGCCCCAGCATTTT

v_call: TRBV6-1
clone_size: NA
j_call: TRBJ1-5
d_call: NA
cdr3_aa: CASSEVSYQPQHF
cdr3_nt: TGTGCCAGCAGTGAGGTTTCGTATCAGCCCCAGCATTTT

v_call: TRBV2
clone_size: NA
j_call: TRBJ2-2
d_call: NA
cdr3_aa: CASDIAGELFF
cdr3_nt: TGTGCCAGCGATATCGCCGGGGAGCTGTTTTTT

v_call: TRBV18
clone_size: NA
j_call: TRBJ1-2
d_call: TRBD1
cdr3_aa: CASSPPGQGAYYGYTF
cdr3_nt: TGTGCCAGCTCACCACCGGGACAGGGGGCTTACTATGGCTACACCTTC

v_call: TRBV14
clone_size: NA
j_call: TRBJ2-5
d_call: NA
cdr3_aa: CASSRGAQETQYF
cdr3_nt: TGTGCCAGCAGCCGGGGGGCCCAAGAGACCCAGTACTTC

v_call: TRBV5-1
clone_size: NA
j_call: TRBJ2-5
d_call: TRBD1
cdr3_aa: CASSLGQGSETQYF
cdr3_nt: TGCGCCAGCAGCTTGGGACAGGGGAGTGAGACCCAGTACTTC

v_call: TRBV28
clone_size: NA
j_call: TRBJ1-1
d_call: NA
cdr3_aa: CASNSLRDVNTEAFF
cdr3_nt: TGTGCCAGCAATTCCCTCCGCGATGTGAACACTGAAGCTTTCTTT

v_call: TRBV7-3
clone_size: NA
j_call: TRBJ2-5
d_call: TRBD1
cdr3_aa: CASSLTGGVAETQYF
cdr3_nt: TGTGCCAGCAGCTTGACAGGGGGCGTTGCAGAGACCCAGTACTTC

v_call: TRBV6-1
clone_size: NA
j_call: TRBJ2-7
d_call: NA
cdr3_aa: CASSEQVMREQYF
cdr3_nt: TGTGCCAGCAGTGAACAGGTCATGAGGGAGCAGTACTTC

v_call: TRBV27
clone_size: once
j_call: TRBJ2-1
d_call: TRBD1
cdr3_aa: CASSLFRQGFEQFF
cdr3_nt: TGTGCCAGCAGTTTATTTAGACAGGGGTTTGAGCAGTTCTTC

v_call: TRBV7-9
clone_size: NA
j_call: TRBJ2-3
d_call: NA
cdr3_aa: CASSLTLPTDTQYF
cdr3_nt: TGTGCCAGCAGCTTAACATTGCCCACAGATACGCAGTATTTT